These 27 T cell receptor beta chains came from one sample sequenced in a study of blood T cell repertoires in COVID-19. The protocol was immunoSEQ multiplex PCR, while the TCRdb copy is restricted to in-frame clones and leaves out a portion. The data contain 60,000 to 70,000 clones, around 82% of them singletons. The sequencing input was peripheral blood. Every receptor here comes from a woman aged 60-75 years with acute or convalescent COVID-19.

This clone was seen just once. The chain combines TRBV19 with TRBJ2-7, with 11 bases that match TRBD1. V gave up 5 bases and J gave up 4 bases; unmatched junction bases: 10. CDR3 length equals 16 residues. Germline CDR1 is LNHDA and CDR2 is SQIVND (reference sequence). In DNA, the CDR3 is TGTGCCAGTAGTCCAAACCGGGACAGGGGGTCTTACGAGCAGTACTTC. It is translated as CASSPNRDRGSYEQYF.

V is TRBV5-6 and J is TRBJ1-2; 7 bases align to TRBD1. Germline values: CDR1 SGHDT, CDR2 YYEEEE. Unmatched junction bases numbered 11, after V lost 4 bases and J lost 8 bases. This CDR3 contains 14 residues. Here the CDR3 DNA reads TGTGCCAGCAGCGGAGGGACAGTTGTAGGGGGCTACACCTTC. Protein: CASSGGTVVGGYTF.

This clone was detected once. The rearrangement uses TRBV7-2 and TRBJ2-7; 9 bases align to TRBD1. The CDR3 runs 16 residues. Germline trimming cut 5 bases from V and 2 bases from J; bases unmatched to any gene: 10. Germline V CDR1 and CDR2: SGHTA, FQGNSA. CDR3 amino acids: CASSNRGRGGTYEQYF. The CDR3 DNA follows: TGTGCCAGCAGCAACAGGGGGCGCGGGGGAACCTACGAGCAGTACTTC.

This clone was observed a few times. The chain couples TRBV11-2 to TRBJ1-1; a possible D gene is TRBD1 (6 bases). Trimming stripped 5 bases from V and 2 bases from J, with 12 bases between. This CDR3 contains 14 residues. Looked up from germline, CDR1 is SGHAT and CDR2 is FQNNGV. Written as DNA, the CDR3 is TGTGCCAGCAGCCTTGACAGGATAAACACTGAAGCTTTCTTT. Amino acids: CASSLDRINTEAFF.

This clone is labeled as medium-sized. This chain joins TRBV9 and TRBJ2-2; no clear D gene. The CDR3 length is 14 residues. Germline CDR1 is SGDLS and CDR2 is YYNGEE. The ends were cut back, 0 bases at V and 1 base at J, with 4 bases in the middle. The CDR3 nucleotides read TGTGCCAGCAGCGTAGCCTGGAACACCGGGGAGCTGTTTTTT. Amino acid sequence: CASSVAWNTGELFF.

J is TRBJ2-6 and V is TRBV9, with TRBD1 matching 8 bases. Germline assignment: CDR1 SGDLS and CDR2 YYNGEE. The CDR3 totals 21 residues. The V segment lost 4 bases and the J segment 0 bases; nucleotides outside the gene matches: 18. The CDR3 DNA sequence: TGTGCCAGCAGCCTACGTGGGGCCGCGACAGGGGCGAGCTCTGGGGCCAACGTCCTGACTTTC. This encodes CASSLRGAATGASSGANVLTF.

The chain combines TRBV6-5 with TRBJ1-2; the match to TRBD1 covers 7 bases. This CDR3 spans 14 amino acids. Germline lookup yields CDR1 MNHEY and CDR2 SVGAGI. The trim removed 2 bases at V and 6 bases at J, leaving 6 bases unmatched. Here the CDR3 DNA reads TGTGCCAGCAGTTACGGAACAGGGGCCAATGGCTACACCTTC. Translation: CASSYGTGANGYTF.

The chain carries TRBV4-1 and TRBJ2-1; D remains ambiguous. Looked up from germline, CDR1 is MGHRA and CDR2 is YSYEKL. CDR3 length: 16 amino acids. The germline V and J ends were trimmed by 2 bases and 2 bases, with 13 bases remaining between them. Written as DNA, the CDR3 is TGCGCCAGCAGCCAATTCCCCCCAGGCCCCTACAATGAGCAGTTCTTC. This codes for CASSQFPPGPYNEQFF.

The J gene is TRBJ2-7, the V gene TRBV3-1 (or the pseudogene TRBV3-2); TRBD2 aligns across 14 bases. V lost 6 bases and J lost 3; bases outside the gene matches: 4. Looked up from germline, CDR1 is LGHDT and CDR2 is YNNKEL (reference sequence). There are 15 residues in the CDR3. The CDR3 sequence is CASRRTSGGIYEQYF. The DNA of the CDR3 is TGTGCCAGCAGGCGGACTAGCGGGGGGATCTACGAGCAGTACTTC.

The chain joins TRBV13 to TRBJ2-7; TRBD2 matches 9 bases. Germline CDR1 reads PRHDT; CDR2 reads FYEKMQ (reference sequence). This CDR3 comprises 14 residues. V shed 6 bases and J 2 bases; nucleotides not matched to a gene: 5. The CDR3, as DNA: TGTGCCAGCAGGACTGGCGGGGGGGCCTACGAGCAGTACTTC. It encodes CASRTGGGAYEQYF.

This chain joins TRBV7-2 and TRBJ2-3, with TRBD2 matching over 12 bases. Trimming took 4 bases from V and 3 from J; bases not matched to a gene: 5. The germline V gene encodes CDR1 SGHTA and CDR2 FQGNSA. This CDR3 has 16 amino acids. The CDR3 spells CASSSGLAGFTDTQYF. In nucleotides, the CDR3 is TGTGCCAGCAGCTCTGGACTAGCGGGGTTTACAGATACGCAGTATTTT.

The chain joins TRBV9 to TRBJ2-2, with TRBD1 identical over 8 bases. Germline V gene lookup returns CDR1 SGDLS and CDR2 YYNGEE. The CDR3 runs to 16 residues. The junction had 3 bases not matched to a gene; V was cut back by 0 bases and J by 2 bases. The CDR3 DNA reads TGTGCCAGCAGCGTAGCTCCAGGGGGCAACACCGGGGAGCTGTTTTTT. Its translation: CASSVAPGGNTGELFF.

Here the CDR3 DNA reads TGTGCCAGTAGTATAGAGGGGGCCGGCAATCAGCCCCAGCATTTT. Translation gives CASSIEGAGNQPQHF. The chain has TRBV19 and TRBJ1-5, with D possibly matching TRBD1 (6 bases). The CDR3 is 15 residues long. V dropped 0 bases and J dropped 2 bases, with 8 bases sitting between them. The V gene's germline CDR1 is LNHDA and CDR2 SQIVND (reference sequence).

The chain carries TRBV2 and TRBJ1-6; D not certain. The germline CDR1 and CDR2 sequences are SNHLY and FYNNEI. V shed 3 bases and J shed 6 bases, with 6 bases lying between them. The CDR3 contains 13 residues. For the CDR3, the DNA is TGTGCCAGCAGTGAGGGCAGTAATTCACCCCTCCACTTT. Protein product: CASSEGSNSPLHF.

This clone appeared a few times. This sequence joins TRBV19 and TRBJ2-7, with 9 positions matching TRBD1. V was pared by 7 bases and J by 5 bases, with 9 bases of the junction left unmatched. Germline-derived CDR1 and CDR2 are LNHDA and SQIVND (reference sequence). The CDR3 runs to 14 residues. CDR3 DNA sequence: TGTGCCAGTACCTATGGGACAGGGTCCCACGAGCAGTACTTC. It codes for CASTYGTGSHEQYF. Full variable domain (outside the CDR3, taken from reference TRBV19 and TRBJ2-7): DGGITQSPKYLFRKEGQNVTLSCEQNLNHDAMYWYRQDPGQGLRLIYYSQIVNDFQKGDIAEGYSVSREKKESFPLTVTSAQKNPTAFYLCASTYGTGSHEQYFGPGTRLTVT.

The V call is TRBV11-2, the J call TRBJ2-5; a possible D gene is TRBD2 (5 bases). Trimming removed 6 bases at V and 5 bases at J, with 13 bases between. From germline, CDR1 is SGHAT and CDR2 FQNNGV. The CDR3 totals 13 residues. The CDR3 protein is CASSLDSWETQYF. In DNA form, the CDR3 reads TGTGCCAGCAGTTTGGACTCGTGGGAGACCCAGTACTTC.

This chain uses TRBV29-1 with TRBJ1-5, with D possibly matching TRBD1 (5 bases). CDR3 length: 14 amino acids. V lost 6 bases, J lost 2 bases, and 14 bases lay in between. The germline gives CDR1 SQVTM, CDR2 ANQGSEA. As DNA, the CDR3 is TGCAGCGTCCTCATCGGGGGAGGCAATCAGCCCCAGCATTTT. Amino acids: CSVLIGGGNQPQHF.

The chain couples TRBV19 to TRBJ2-7, with 7 bases aligning to TRBD1. The CDR3 has 16 amino acids. Looked up from germline, CDR1 is LNHDA and CDR2 is SQIVND (reference sequence). V gave up 5 bases and J gave up 3 bases; unmatched junction bases: 13. The CDR3 loop reads CASSRGQAQGSYEQYF. CDR3 bases: TGTGCCAGTAGTCGAGGACAGGCCCAGGGGAGCTACGAGCAGTACTTC.

The chain couples TRBV12-3 or TRBV12-4 to TRBJ1-2; 8 bases align to TRBD1. The V and J ends lost 5 bases and 6 bases, in that order; junction bases with no gene match: 2. CDR3 length: 12 amino acids. The CDR3 region has the DNA TGTGCCAGCAGTGACAGGGGAGATGGCTACACCTTC. It translates to CASSDRGDGYTF.

As DNA, the CDR3 is TGTGCCAGCAGCGGGGCGGGGGCGAGGGCAGATACGCAGTATTTT. This gives the protein CASSGAGARADTQYF. This chain links TRBV5-4 with TRBJ2-3; possible D gene TRBD2, 7 bases. V was trimmed by 4 bases and J by 4 bases, leaving 16 bases between them. The CDR3 extends over 15 amino acids. The germline V gene encodes CDR1 SGHNT and CDR2 YYREEE (reference sequence).

The chain recombines TRBV12-5 with TRBJ1-1; D gene ambiguous. V lost 1 base to trimming and J lost 0 bases, with 6 bases between them. The CDR3 has 14 amino acids. Germline V CDR1 and CDR2: LGHNT, FRNRAP. CDR3: CASGLELMNTEAFF. CDR3 DNA: TGTGCTAGTGGTTTGGAACTGATGAACACTGAAGCTTTCTTT.

The chain joins TRBV4-2 to TRBJ1-2; D gene ambiguous. In germline, CDR1 is LGHNA, CDR2 YNFKEQ. The CDR3 loop spans 14 amino acids. Trimming left V 0 bases short and J 4 bases short, with 9 bases between. The CDR3 DNA follows: TGTGCCAGCAGCCAAGATGGAACGGGCTATGGCTACACCTTC. Translating it yields CASSQDGTGYGYTF.

The chain couples TRBV4-2 to TRBJ1-2; D gene unclear. Germline V gene sequence: CDR1 LGHNA, CDR2 YNFKEQ. V was pared by 0 bases and J by 7 bases, with 12 bases between. The CDR3 consists of 14 residues. The CDR3 DNA is TGTGCCAGCAGCCAAGATCTCTCTACGGGTGGCTACACCTTC. This translates into CASSQDLSTGGYTF.

This chain joins TRBV9 and TRBJ2-7; 7 nucleotides match TRBD1. V dropped 3 bases and J dropped 2; count of bases not matched to a gene: 8. The CDR3 covers 15 residues. Germline V gene data show CDR1 as SGDLS and CDR2 as YYNGEE. CDR3 loop: CASSAGTQGAYEQYF. CDR3 DNA sequence: TGTGCCAGCAGCGCCGGGACCCAGGGGGCCTACGAGCAGTACTTC.

The chain combines TRBV10-2 with TRBJ1-4; 7 nucleotides match TRBD1. Germline CDR1 WSHSY, CDR2 SAAADI. J lost 0 bases, V lost 6 bases, and 19 bases had no gene match. This CDR3 has 20 amino acids. The CDR3 sequence: CASSGSTRTGLVATNEKLFF. DNA for the CDR3: TGCGCCAGCAGCGGAAGTACCAGGACAGGCTTAGTTGCAACTAATGAAAAACTGTTTTTT.

This clone was seen only once. The chain employs TRBV5-4 and TRBJ2-5; the match to TRBD2 covers 11 bases. This CDR3 region has 14 residues. The germline V gene has CDR1 SGHNT and CDR2 YYREEE (reference sequence). Trimming cost V 2 bases and J 4 bases; bases outside gene matches: 1. This CDR3 reads CASSLGLAGETQYF. DNA for the CDR3: TGTGCCAGCAGCTTAGGACTAGCGGGAGAGACCCAGTACTTC. The variable domain in full, with the rest retrieved from reference TRBV5-4 and TRBJ2-5, is ETGVTQSPTHLIKTRGQQVTLRCSSQSGHNTVSWYQQALGQGPQFIFQYYREEENGRGNFPPRFSGLQFPNYSSELNVNALELDDSALYLCASSLGLAGETQYFGPGTRLLVL.

The chain combines TRBV7-9 with TRBJ1-6; the match to TRBD1 covers 10 bases. This CDR3 is 18 amino acids long. Losses at the gene ends were 5 bases for V and 4 bases for J; bases not matched to a gene: 11. Germline V gene sequence: CDR1 SEHNR, CDR2 FQNEAQ (reference sequence). CDR3 amino acids: CASSSRDRGSQYNSPLHF. CDR3 DNA: TGTGCCAGCAGCAGCCGGGACAGGGGCAGTCAATATAATTCACCCCTCCACTTT.